This TCR beta chain derives from a study of blood T cell repertoires in COVID-19. Those who participated ranged in age from about 18 to 89 years and resided in roughly 26 US areas. The germline V gene encodes CDR1 SEHNR and CDR2 FQNEAQ (reference sequence). The CDR3 has 9 amino acids. Assay used: immunoSEQ multiplex PCR; TCRdb lists only in-frame clones, some missing. The table shows some 500,000 clones, with approximately 90% occurring only once. J is TRBJ2-1 and V is TRBV7-9; weak D call: TRBD2 (5 bases). Specimen: PBMCs or T cells enriched from blood (not recorded which). The TCR sequence derives from a woman in her thirties or forties who had recovered from COVID-19. The CDR3 region has the DNA TGTACGTTGGAGGATGAGCAGTTCTTC. Translation gives CTLEDEQFF.